The present T cell receptor beta chain was sequenced within a study of T cells in Graves' hyperthyroidism and ophthalmopathy. Germline assignment: CDR1 SGHRS and CDR2 YFSETQ. Trimming took off 7 bases at V and 6 bases at J, with 13 bases between the two ends. The CDR3 is made up of 13 amino acids. Diagnostic assessment was based on clinical symptoms, serum thyroxine and TRAb, thyroid ultrasound and orbital computed tomography. RNA transcripts served as the template for amplifying TCR beta CDR3 regions. HTBI primers were used for first-round RT-PCR of the TCR CDR3. TCRdb itself ran the multiplex PCR reads through MiXCR, one entry per CDR3 protein. The data hold some 620,000 distinct CDR3 sequences, with 16% observed a single time.

This chain joins TRBV5-1 and TRBJ2-2; D gene uncertain. Sequencing was carried out using blood. This sequence originates from a woman aged 25 to 39 with Graves' hyperthyroidism. The CDR3 DNA is TGCGCCAGCCTCGGAAGTGGCGCCGGGGAGCTGTTTTTT. The encoded protein is CASLGSGAGELFF.